These T cell receptor beta chains were read from a single sample in a study of blood T cell repertoires in COVID-19. Profiling relied on immunoSEQ multiplex PCR, and the TCRdb table lists in-frame clones only, not all of them. The sample contains 80,000 to 100,000 clones, around 85% of which appear only once. The sequenced sample consisted of peripheral blood. The receptors here all came from a woman at least 80 years old with active or convalescent COVID-19. The CDR3 runs from the conserved cysteine through the conserved F or W. A D gene is named only where the DNA matches it firmly. Not every row has a clone size; where given, it reads once, few, many or a size class.

clone size,V gene,D gene,J gene,CDR3 protein,CDR3 DNA
.,TRBV7-6,.,TRBJ2-1,CASSLMRVNEQFF,TGTGCCAGCAGCTTAATGCGGGTCAATGAGCAGTTCTTC
.,TRBV5-1,TRBD2,TRBJ2-3,CASSSNSGGASDTQYF,TGCGCCAGCAGCTCAAATAGCGGGGGGGCATCAGATACGCAGTATTTT
.,TRBV30,TRBD1,TRBJ1-1,CAWSVQGLEAFF,TGTGCCTGGAGTGTACAGGGGCTAGAAGCTTTCTTT
.,TRBV21-1,.,TRBJ2-7,CASSKGTGGWYEQYF,TGTGCCAGCAGCAAAGGGACGGGAGGGTGGTACGAGCAGTACTTC
.,TRBV6-2/TRBV6-3,TRBD1,TRBJ2-7,CASSRPVGQGVYEQYF,TGTGCCAGCAGTCGACCCGTCGGACAGGGGGTCTACGAGCAGTACTTC
.,TRBV5-1,TRBD1,TRBJ2-2,CASEPGTGTGELFF,TGCGCCAGCGAACCCGGGACAGGGACCGGGGAGCTGTTTTTT
once,TRBV30,TRBD1,TRBJ1-2,CAWSPTGRYGYTF,TGTGCCTGGAGTCCGACAGGGCGGTATGGCTACACCTTC
.,TRBV5-4,.,TRBJ1-2,CASSFGLLPRVRYGYTF,TGTGCCAGCAGCTTTGGACTGCTACCTAGGGTGAGGTATGGCTACACCTTC
few,TRBV18,.,TRBJ1-1,CASSPASDTEAFF,TGTGCCAGCTCACCAGCGAGCGACACTGAAGCTTTCTTT
.,TRBV15,TRBD1,TRBJ1-1,CATSSPGQGWPEAFF,TGTGCCACCAGCAGCCCGGGACAGGGGTGGCCTGAAGCTTTCTTT
.,TRBV19,.,TRBJ1-2,CASSTQQRMTESGYTF,TGTGCCAGTAGTACACAACAAAGGATGACTGAAAGTGGCTACACCTTC
once,TRBV7-3,TRBD2,TRBJ2-5,CASSPYSGGAQETQYF,TGTGCCAGCAGCCCTTATAGCGGGGGGGCGCAGGAGACCCAGTACTTC
.,TRBV25-1,TRBD2,TRBJ2-2,CASSAPGLAGTGELFF,TGTGCCAGCAGTGCACCGGGACTAGCGGGCACCGGGGAGCTGTTTTTT
.,TRBV7-3,TRBD1,TRBJ2-2,CASSSQGVGVTGELFF,TGTGCCAGCAGCTCCCAGGGGGTAGGAGTGACTGGGGAGCTGTTTTTT
.,TRBV19,.,TRBJ2-3,CASSNPPQRGTDTQYF,TGTGCCAGTAGTAATCCCCCCCAGCGGGGCACAGATACGCAGTATTTT
.,TRBV13,.,TRBJ2-7,CASSRDQGDEQYF,TGTGCCAGCAGCCGAGACCAGGGCGACGAGCAGTACTTC
.,TRBV19,.,TRBJ1-1,CASSIGRNTEAFF,TGTGCCAGTAGTATAGGCAGGAACACTGAAGCTTTCTTT
.,TRBV28,TRBD1,TRBJ1-5,CASSRTGGIKQPQHF,TGTGCCAGCAGTCGGACAGGGGGGATCAAGCAGCCCCAGCATTTT
.,TRBV10-3,.,TRBJ1-2,CAISELVNYGYTF,TGTGCCATCAGTGAGCTAGTTAACTATGGCTACACCTTC
.,TRBV19,TRBD1,TRBJ2-5,CASSALPGQGGKTQYF,TGTGCCAGTAGTGCCCTGCCGGGACAGGGAGGGAAGACCCAGTACTTC
.,TRBV11-2,TRBD1,TRBJ1-4,CASSLYGQDGKLFF,TGTGCCAGCAGCTTATACGGACAGGACGGGAAACTGTTTTTT
.,TRBV19,.,TRBJ1-5,CASIMTGRGNQPQHF,TGTGCCAGTATTATGACAGGAAGAGGCAATCAGCCCCAGCATTTT